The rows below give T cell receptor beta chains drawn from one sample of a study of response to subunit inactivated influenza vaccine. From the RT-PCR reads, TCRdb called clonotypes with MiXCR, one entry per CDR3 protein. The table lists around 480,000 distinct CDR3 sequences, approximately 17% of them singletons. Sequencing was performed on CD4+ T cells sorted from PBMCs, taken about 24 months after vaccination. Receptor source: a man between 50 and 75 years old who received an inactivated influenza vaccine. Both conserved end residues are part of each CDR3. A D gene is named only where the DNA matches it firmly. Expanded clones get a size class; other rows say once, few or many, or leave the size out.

cdr3_nt: TGTGCCAGCAGTAACTGGGACAGGGCTAGCTATGGCTACACCTTC; cdr3_aa: CASSNWDRASYGYTF; j_call: TRBJ1-2; v_call: TRBV12-3/TRBV12-4; clone_size: -; d_call: TRBD1; cdr3_length: 15
cdr3_nt: TGCAGTGCTAGAGACCGGGGGGGCTCGAACACTGAAGCTTTCTTT; cdr3_aa: CSARDRGGSNTEAFF; j_call: TRBJ1-1; v_call: TRBV20-1; clone_size: few; d_call: -; cdr3_length: 15
cdr3_nt: TGTGCCAGCAGCTTTATAGGGCTTGGTCGTGAAAAACTGTTTTTT; cdr3_aa: CASSFIGLGREKLFF; j_call: TRBJ1-4; v_call: TRBV7-2; clone_size: -; d_call: -; cdr3_length: 15
cdr3_nt: TGTGCCAGCAGCACTAGCGCGGGGGTTGGTGTATCCAATGAGCAGTTCTTC; cdr3_aa: CASSTSAGVGVSNEQFF; j_call: TRBJ2-1; v_call: TRBV7-2; clone_size: few; d_call: TRBD2; cdr3_length: 17
cdr3_nt: TGTGCCAGCAGCTTAGTAGAGCTGCCGGGCACCGGGGAGCTGTTTTTT; cdr3_aa: CASSLVELPGTGELFF; j_call: TRBJ2-2; v_call: TRBV7-8; clone_size: -; d_call: -; cdr3_length: 16
cdr3_nt: TGTGCCAGCAGCTTAGGACTAGCGGGATACACAGATACGCAGTATTTT; cdr3_aa: CASSLGLAGYTDTQYF; j_call: TRBJ2-3; v_call: TRBV7-2; clone_size: -; d_call: TRBD2; cdr3_length: 16
cdr3_nt: TGTGCCAGCAGTCCCCCCGGGAGCGGCACCGGGGAGCTGTTTTTT; cdr3_aa: CASSPPGSGTGELFF; j_call: TRBJ2-2; v_call: TRBV12-3/TRBV12-4; clone_size: -; d_call: -; cdr3_length: 15
cdr3_nt: TGTGCCAGCAGTGAAGTGGGGTATCAGCCCCAGCATTTT; cdr3_aa: CASSEVGYQPQHF; j_call: TRBJ1-5; v_call: TRBV6-1; clone_size: -; d_call: -; cdr3_length: 13
cdr3_nt: TGCGCCAGCAGCCAAGAATCGGGAAATTCACCCCTCCACTTT; cdr3_aa: CASSQESGNSPLHF; j_call: TRBJ1-6; v_call: TRBV4-3; clone_size: -; d_call: -; cdr3_length: 14
cdr3_nt: TGTGCCAGCAGCTTGGACATAGTAGGCACAGATACGCAGTATTTT; cdr3_aa: CASSLDIVGTDTQYF; j_call: TRBJ2-3; v_call: TRBV7-2; clone_size: few; d_call: -; cdr3_length: 15
cdr3_nt: TGCAGTGCTACTGAGGGGCGGTTCACCGGGGAGCTGTTTTTT; cdr3_aa: CSATEGRFTGELFF; j_call: TRBJ2-2; v_call: TRBV20-1; clone_size: few; d_call: -; cdr3_length: 14
cdr3_nt: TGCAGTGCTAGGGGCTGGGGGGCTAGGTACGAGCAGTACTTC; cdr3_aa: CSARGWGARYEQYF; j_call: TRBJ2-7; v_call: TRBV20-1; clone_size: -; d_call: -; cdr3_length: 14
cdr3_nt: TGTGCCAGCAGTCAGACAGGGGTCACTGAAGCTTTCTTT; cdr3_aa: CASSQTGVTEAFF; j_call: TRBJ1-1; v_call: TRBV6-1; clone_size: -; d_call: TRBD1; cdr3_length: 13
cdr3_nt: TGTGCCAGCAGCTTAGACGGGAGGGCCTACGAGCAGTACTTC; cdr3_aa: CASSLDGRAYEQYF; j_call: TRBJ2-7; v_call: TRBV7-2; clone_size: -; d_call: TRBD2; cdr3_length: 14
cdr3_nt: TGTGCCATACGGACAGGGGGCCAAGAGACCCAGTACTTC; cdr3_aa: CAIRTGGQETQYF; j_call: TRBJ2-5; v_call: TRBV10-3; clone_size: few; d_call: TRBD1; cdr3_length: 13
cdr3_nt: TGTGCCAGCAGCCCGGGGACACTTAACAATGAGCAGTTCTTC; cdr3_aa: CASSPGTLNNEQFF; j_call: TRBJ2-1; v_call: TRBV9; clone_size: -; d_call: -; cdr3_length: 14
cdr3_nt: TGCGCCAGCAGCCAAGATTTAGGGATAGATACGCAGTATTTT; cdr3_aa: CASSQDLGIDTQYF; j_call: TRBJ2-3; v_call: TRBV4-3; clone_size: -; d_call: -; cdr3_length: 14
cdr3_nt: TGCGCCAGCAGCCAAGATTCCCGGGGACGAGGAGATACGCAGTATTTT; cdr3_aa: CASSQDSRGRGDTQYF; j_call: TRBJ2-3; v_call: TRBV4-3; clone_size: -; d_call: -; cdr3_length: 16
cdr3_nt: TGCAGCGTTCGATTCAGCTCCTACAATGAGCAGTTCTTC; cdr3_aa: CSVRFSSYNEQFF; j_call: TRBJ2-1; v_call: TRBV29-1; clone_size: few; d_call: -; cdr3_length: 13
cdr3_nt: TGTGCCAGCAGCCGCGGGGCTTTGGGCCCCTACACCATATATTTT; cdr3_aa: CASSRGALGPYTIYF; j_call: TRBJ1-3; v_call: TRBV14; clone_size: -; d_call: -; cdr3_length: 15
cdr3_nt: TGTGCCAGCAGCCAAGGGCAGGGATTTGGAGAGCAGTACTTC; cdr3_aa: CASSQGQGFGEQYF; j_call: TRBJ2-7; v_call: TRBV3-1; clone_size: few; d_call: -; cdr3_length: 14
cdr3_nt: TGTGCCAGCAGCCAAGATCGGGCCGATTATAGCGGGAGATCCCACAATGAGCAGTTCTTC; cdr3_aa: CASSQDRADYSGRSHNEQFF; j_call: TRBJ2-1; v_call: TRBV4-2; clone_size: many; d_call: TRBD2; cdr3_length: 20
cdr3_nt: TGTGCCAGCAGAGCCGGGACAGGGTCCAATGAGCAGTTCTTC; cdr3_aa: CASRAGTGSNEQFF; j_call: TRBJ2-1; v_call: TRBV6-4; clone_size: -; d_call: TRBD1; cdr3_length: 14
cdr3_nt: TGTGCCAGCACCGCTAGGGTAGGGGGTGCCTACGAGCAGTACTTC; cdr3_aa: CASTARVGGAYEQYF; j_call: TRBJ2-7; v_call: TRBV12-3/TRBV12-4; clone_size: many; d_call: -; cdr3_length: 15
cdr3_nt: TGTGCCAGTAGTATAGAGACTAGCTACAATGAGCAGTTCTTC; cdr3_aa: CASSIETSYNEQFF; j_call: TRBJ2-1; v_call: TRBV19; clone_size: few; d_call: -; cdr3_length: 14
cdr3_nt: TGTGCCAGCAGCTTGGCCCCGGACAACACAGATACGCAGTATTTT; cdr3_aa: CASSLAPDNTDTQYF; j_call: TRBJ2-3; v_call: TRBV5-5; clone_size: few; d_call: -; cdr3_length: 15
cdr3_nt: TGTGCCAGCAGTAGGGTTACAGACCTAAACGAGCAGTTCTTC; cdr3_aa: CASSRVTDLNEQFF; j_call: TRBJ2-1; v_call: TRBV6-2/TRBV6-3; clone_size: few; d_call: -; cdr3_length: 14
cdr3_nt: TGTGCCAGCATTAAATATCTAGCGGGGACGGACAATGAGCAGTTCTTC; cdr3_aa: CASIKYLAGTDNEQFF; j_call: TRBJ2-1; v_call: TRBV27; clone_size: -; d_call: TRBD2; cdr3_length: 16
cdr3_nt: TGTGCCAGCAGTTACATATTCGAGAGAGATACGCAGTATTTT; cdr3_aa: CASSYIFERDTQYF; j_call: TRBJ2-3; v_call: TRBV6-5; clone_size: -; d_call: -; cdr3_length: 14
cdr3_nt: TGTGCCAGCACCTACGCAGGGGTGTCAGGGGTGTACTTC; cdr3_aa: CASTYAGVSGVYF; j_call: TRBJ2-7; v_call: TRBV3-1; clone_size: once; d_call: -; cdr3_length: 13
cdr3_nt: TGTGCCAGCAGCCAAGATGTGGCAGCTAACACTGAAGCTTTCTTT; cdr3_aa: CASSQDVAANTEAFF; j_call: TRBJ1-1; v_call: TRBV4-2; clone_size: -; d_call: -; cdr3_length: 15
cdr3_nt: TGTGCCAGCAGGCGCAATCAGCCCCAGCATTTT; cdr3_aa: CASRRNQPQHF; j_call: TRBJ1-5; v_call: TRBV6-7; clone_size: few; d_call: -; cdr3_length: 11
cdr3_nt: TGTGCCACCAGGGCCGGAGGCGTCGCCGGGGAGCTGTTTTTT; cdr3_aa: CATRAGGVAGELFF; j_call: TRBJ2-2; v_call: TRBV24-1; clone_size: -; d_call: -; cdr3_length: 14
cdr3_nt: TGTGCCAGCAGTTACACCCGCCCCGACTTTGCCTACGAGCAGTACTTC; cdr3_aa: CASSYTRPDFAYEQYF; j_call: TRBJ2-7; v_call: TRBV6-2/TRBV6-3; clone_size: -; d_call: -; cdr3_length: 16
cdr3_nt: TGCGCCAGCAGCTTGGATATGGAGGGGGCAGGGGAGCAGTACTTC; cdr3_aa: CASSLDMEGAGEQYF; j_call: TRBJ2-7; v_call: TRBV5-1; clone_size: -; d_call: -; cdr3_length: 15
cdr3_nt: TGCAGCGTGGCGGACAGGGGGCGGCAGCCCCAGCATTTT; cdr3_aa: CSVADRGRQPQHF; j_call: TRBJ1-5; v_call: TRBV29-1; clone_size: -; d_call: TRBD1; cdr3_length: 13
cdr3_nt: TGCAGTGCTAGAGATGCTACAGGGGTTCAGCCCCAGCATTTT; cdr3_aa: CSARDATGVQPQHF; j_call: TRBJ1-5; v_call: TRBV20-1; clone_size: -; d_call: TRBD1; cdr3_length: 14
cdr3_nt: TGCGCCAGCAGCCAAGATCTAGTGGTTTTAGACAGGGGGAACTATGGCTACACCTTC; cdr3_aa: CASSQDLVVLDRGNYGYTF; j_call: TRBJ1-2; v_call: TRBV4-3; clone_size: -; d_call: TRBD1; cdr3_length: 19
cdr3_nt: TGTGCCAGCAGCCAAGGGTCCGGGACAGGGCGGGAGCAGTACTTC; cdr3_aa: CASSQGSGTGREQYF; j_call: TRBJ2-7; v_call: TRBV3-1; clone_size: few; d_call: TRBD1; cdr3_length: 15
cdr3_nt: TGTGCCAGCAGGCCCCGGGGACAGGGGAACTACAATGAGCAGTTCTTC; cdr3_aa: CASRPRGQGNYNEQFF; j_call: TRBJ2-1; v_call: TRBV28; clone_size: few; d_call: TRBD1; cdr3_length: 16
cdr3_nt: TGTGCCAGCAGTATTGCCGGGTCGTACAATGAGCAGTTCTTC; cdr3_aa: CASSIAGSYNEQFF; j_call: TRBJ2-1; v_call: TRBV28; clone_size: -; d_call: -; cdr3_length: 14